Listed here is a single TCR beta chain. Losses at the gene ends were 3 bases for V and 4 bases for J; bases not matched to a gene: 9. The CDR3 totals 18 residues. Looked up from germline, CDR1 is SGHNT and CDR2 is YYREEE (reference sequence). The record originates from a study of blood T cell repertoires in COVID-19. Patients of the Seattle cohort, enrolled during active infection, were followed longitudinally. Sequencing was performed with immunoSEQ multiplex PCR; in TCRdb, only in-frame clones are kept and a portion is missing. The sample holds a few hundred thousand clones; 85% are singletons and the top ten take about 2.5%.

The sequenced sample consisted of peripheral blood. The sequence was obtained from a woman aged 70 to 79 with COVID-19, enrolled during active disease. The V gene is TRBV5-4, the J gene TRBJ2-5; 16 nucleotides match TRBD2. The CDR3 coding sequence is TGTGCCAGCAGCTCAGGGACTAGCGGGGGGGCCGTTAGAGAGACCCAGTACTTC. Amino acid sequence: CASSSGTSGGAVRETQYF.